Sequencing of this T cell receptor beta chain was carried out in a study of shared clonotypes between healthy human individuals. Overall study: A few men and a couple of women, aged 18 to 49, were donors.

Study-level results: The donor pool, a small one, limited the genetic and exposure-history diversity represented. Donor clonotype sharing was expected to depend on sequencing depth. The authors sampled blood alone, and tissue repertoires likely differ.

Cells designated naive CD8 were CD45RO-negative and were positively selected for CCR7, with terminally differentiated effector memory CD45RA+ cells excluded. CDR1 and CDR2 from the germline V gene are ENHRY and SYGVKD. J was trimmed by 0 bases and V by 9 bases; bases with no gene match: 12. This CDR3 spans 17 amino acids. About this clone: The antigen remains undetermined.

Assay used: immunoSEQ multiplex PCR; TCRdb lists only in-frame clones, some missing. The sample includes roughly 2,000,000 clones, around 93% of them seen just once. Material: naive CD8+ T cells from PBMCs. This receptor was identified in a man in his late teens or twenties in good health. Some clones in this sample may be carry-over from other donors' samples. This sequence joins TRBV10-3 and TRBJ1-1; 11 bases are shared with TRBD1. The DNA of the CDR3 is TGTGCCATTACCCCCCGGGACAGGGGGACCATGAACACTGAAGCTTTCTTT. This gives the protein CAITPRDRGTMNTEAFF.